A selection of T cell receptor beta chains follows, all from one sample in a study of response to subunit inactivated influenza vaccine. TCRdb ran MiXCR on the RT-PCR reads and lists one entry per CDR3 protein. The table lists approximately 570,000 distinct CDR3 sequences, under 9% of them singletons. The input for sequencing was PBMCs from blood, taken around 25 months after vaccination. These receptors originate from a man in his fifties or sixties who received an inactivated influenza vaccine. The CDR3 runs from the conserved cysteine through the conserved F or W. The D gene is left open where the match is weak. Expanded clones are given a class, and other clones once, few, many or no size at all.

len,j_gene,v_gene,d_gene,abundance,CDR3aa,CDR3nt
13,TRBJ1-3,TRBV10-3,-,many,CAIRDNSGNTIYF,TGTGCCATCAGGGACAACTCTGGAAACACCATATATTTT
15,TRBJ2-1,TRBV12-3/TRBV12-4,-,many,CASSLGRGDINEQFF,TGTGCCAGCAGTCTCGGTAGGGGGGATATCAATGAGCAGTTCTTC
17,TRBJ2-3,TRBV25-1,-,few,CASSGHGASIRADTQYF,TGTGCCAGCAGTGGTCACGGGGCCTCAATCCGCGCAGATACGCAGTATTTT
16,TRBJ2-3,TRBV11-2,TRBD1,many,CASSALRGPSTDTQYF,TGTGCCAGCAGCGCCCTAAGGGGGCCTAGCACAGATACGCAGTATTTT
13,TRBJ2-7,TRBV4-3,TRBD2,-,CASSQDRSGEPLF,TGCGCCAGCAGCCAAGATCGTAGCGGGGAGCCACTTTTC
16,TRBJ2-5,TRBV6-1,TRBD1,few,CASSSRDRGLEETQYF,TGTGCCAGCAGTAGCCGGGACAGGGGGCTCGAAGAGACCCAGTACTTC
17,TRBJ2-2,TRBV7-9,-,few,CASSLLAGQGNTGELFF,TGTGCCAGCAGCTTACTGGCTGGTCAGGGGAACACCGGGGAGCTGTTTTTT
16,TRBJ2-1,TRBV9,-,few,CASSLRPGQNYNEQFF,TGTGCCAGCAGCCTTCGACCGGGACAAAACTACAATGAGCAGTTCTTC
13,TRBJ1-5,TRBV20-1,-,few,CSAVTGSNQPQHF,TGCAGTGCTGTGACTGGGAGCAATCAGCCCCAGCATTTT
16,TRBJ2-2,TRBV3-1,-,few,CASSQDPPTFTGELFF,TGTGCCAGCAGCCAAGATCCCCCAACTTTCACCGGGGAGCTGTTTTTT
16,TRBJ1-6,TRBV6-5,TRBD1,-,CASSYSRGQGASPLHF,TGTGCCAGCAGTTACTCGCGGGGACAGGGGGCTTCACCCCTCCACTTT
13,TRBJ2-1,TRBV24-1,-,-,CATSPRSYNEQFF,TGTGCCACCAGTCCGCGGTCCTACAATGAGCAGTTCTTC
17,TRBJ1-5,TRBV12-3/TRBV12-4,-,few,CASSSRVGGERNQPQHF,TGTGCCAGCAGTTCCCGGGTGGGCGGGGAGCGGAATCAGCCCCAGCATTTT
16,TRBJ2-1,TRBV3-1,TRBD2,many,CASSQGLTSGANEQFF,TGTGCCAGCAGCCAAGGTCTAACTAGCGGAGCGAATGAGCAGTTCTTC
14,TRBJ2-1,TRBV6-2/TRBV6-3,TRBD1,many,CASRTGGAYNEQFF,TGTGCCAGCAGGACAGGGGGGGCCTACAATGAGCAGTTCTTC
14,TRBJ2-1,TRBV12-3/TRBV12-4,-,many,CASSLVGGTNEQFF,TGTGCCAGCAGTTTAGTGGGTGGAACGAATGAGCAGTTCTTC
16,TRBJ1-3,TRBV27,TRBD1,-,CASSLSLGTVGNTIYF,TGTGCCAGCAGTTTATCACTGGGGACAGTGGGAAACACCATATATTTT
16,TRBJ2-3,TRBV15,TRBD2,-,CATSRDITGGPDTQYF,TGTGCCACCAGCAGAGATATAACGGGGGGACCAGATACGCAGTATTTT
14,TRBJ2-7,TRBV7-2,-,few,CASSLGGRQYEQYF,TGTGCCAGCAGCTTAGGAGGCAGACAATACGAGCAGTACTTC
13,TRBJ1-2,TRBV5-6,-,once,CASSFGIGGGYTF,TGTGCCAGCAGCTTCGGGATTGGCGGGGGCTACACCTTC
17,TRBJ2-4,TRBV20-1,TRBD2,-,CSARDFGAGGMENIQYF,TGCAGTGCTAGAGATTTCGGAGCGGGGGGGATGGAAAACATTCAGTACTTC
13,TRBJ2-1,TRBV12-3/TRBV12-4,-,few,CASKIRRENEQFF,TGTGCCAGCAAGATCCGAAGGGAGAATGAGCAGTTCTTC
17,TRBJ2-3,TRBV7-2,TRBD1,many,CASSLGYRGPSTDTQYF,TGTGCCAGCAGCTTAGGCTACAGGGGCCCCAGCACAGATACGCAGTATTTT
12,TRBJ2-5,TRBV2,-,few,CASMTGGETQYF,TGTGCCAGTATGACAGGTGGGGAGACCCAGTACTTC
14,TRBJ1-5,TRBV10-2,-,few,CASTPSYSNQPQHF,TGCGCCAGCACCCCCAGCTATAGCAATCAGCCCCAGCATTTT
13,TRBJ2-5,TRBV7-9,-,-,CASSARVQETQYF,TGTGCCAGCAGCGCCCGGGTCCAAGAGACCCAGTACTTC
14,TRBJ2-3,TRBV7-6,-,-,CASSLDTSTDTQYF,TGTGCCAGCAGCTTAGACACTAGCACAGATACGCAGTATTTT
15,TRBJ2-7,TRBV5-1,TRBD1,-,CASGRAGQGMDEQYF,TGCGCCAGCGGTCGCGCGGGACAGGGGATGGACGAGCAGTACTTC
12,TRBJ1-5,TRBV29-1,TRBD1,many,CSVGDRGQPQHF,TGCAGCGTCGGGGACAGGGGTCAGCCCCAGCATTTT
13,TRBJ2-5,TRBV12-3/TRBV12-4,TRBD2,-,CASSGLGKETQYF,TGTGCCAGCAGCGGACTAGGGAAAGAGACCCAGTACTTC
15,TRBJ1-1,TRBV5-5,-,few,CASSSQDGRATEAFF,TGTGCCAGCAGCTCCCAGGATGGAAGGGCCACTGAAGCTTTCTTT
15,TRBJ2-7,TRBV28,TRBD2,-,CASSPPAGGIDEQYF,TGTGCCAGCAGTCCACCAGCGGGAGGGATCGACGAGCAGTACTTC
13,TRBJ1-1,TRBV5-1,-,-,CTSSLGLNTEAFF,TGCACCAGCAGCTTGGGACTGAACACTGAAGCTTTCTTT
19,TRBJ2-1,TRBV6-1,TRBD2,few,CASSPYLHSGRPSYNEQFF,TGTGCCAGCAGCCCGTATCTTCACAGCGGGAGGCCCTCCTACAATGAGCAGTTCTTC
16,TRBJ2-7,TRBV11-1,-,few,CASSPIPRDFSYEQYF,TGTGCCAGCAGCCCCATACCCCGGGACTTTTCCTACGAGCAGTACTTC
13,TRBJ2-1,TRBV12-3/TRBV12-4,TRBD2,many,CASSKLAGIEQFF,TGTGCCAGCAGTAAACTAGCGGGAATTGAGCAGTTCTTC
16,TRBJ1-4,TRBV7-2,-,-,CASSPGHGATNEKLFF,TGTGCCAGCAGCCCCGGACACGGTGCAACTAATGAAAAACTGTTTTTT
14,TRBJ2-3,TRBV7-2,-,many,CASSSELGTDTQYF,TGTGCCAGCAGCTCTGAGTTGGGCACAGATACGCAGTATTTT
14,TRBJ2-7,TRBV7-9,-,few,CASSFSGTPYEQYF,TGTGCCAGCAGCTTTTCCGGGACTCCTTACGAGCAGTACTTC
14,TRBJ1-1,TRBV6-1,TRBD1,many,CASSTRDRVTEAFF,TGTGCCAGCAGTACCCGGGACAGGGTCACTGAAGCTTTCTTT
12,TRBJ2-1,TRBV12-3/TRBV12-4,-,many,CASSFPYNEQFF,TGTGCCAGCAGTTTCCCCTACAATGAGCAGTTCTTC
15,TRBJ2-1,TRBV6-2/TRBV6-3,TRBD1,-,CASSNSGTGGNEQFF,TGTGCCAGCAGTAACTCCGGGACAGGGGGTAATGAGCAGTTCTTC
17,TRBJ2-5,TRBV4-2,TRBD2,few,CASSQFGTSGGEETQYF,TGTGCCAGCAGCCAGTTCGGGACTAGCGGGGGGGAAGAGACCCAGTACTTC
14,TRBJ1-4,TRBV12-3/TRBV12-4,TRBD1,-,CASSWTGGAGKLFF,TGTGCCAGCAGTTGGACAGGGGGCGCGGGGAAACTGTTTTTT
15,TRBJ2-5,TRBV24-1,TRBD2,many,CATSDPSGSRETQYF,TGTGCCACCAGTGACCCTAGCGGGAGTAGAGAGACCCAGTACTTC
16,TRBJ2-2,TRBV19,-,-,CASTDQGISSTGELFF,TGTGCCAGTACCGATCAGGGGATTTCGAGCACCGGGGAGCTGTTTTTT
12,TRBJ2-7,TRBV6-2/TRBV6-3,-,many,CASSDSSRRWYF,TGTGCCAGCAGTGACTCGTCCAGGAGGTGGTACTTC
13,TRBJ2-7,TRBV25-1,-,few,CASSEGGHYEQYF,TGTGCCAGCAGTGAAGGGGGACACTACGAGCAGTACTTC
14,TRBJ2-7,TRBV12-3/TRBV12-4,TRBD1,few,CASPRDRGNDEQYF,TGTGCCAGCCCCCGAGACAGGGGGAACGACGAGCAGTACTTC
14,TRBJ2-4,TRBV20-1,-,once,CSARNDRLGNIQYF,TGCAGTGCTAGGAACGACAGGTTGGGAAACATTCAGTACTTC
13,TRBJ2-1,TRBV12-3/TRBV12-4,-,few,CASTPSDGNEQFF,TGTGCCAGCACCCCTAGTGATGGGAATGAGCAGTTCTTC
14,TRBJ2-1,TRBV12-3/TRBV12-4,TRBD1,many,CASSLGTGRWEQFF,TGTGCCAGCAGTTTGGGGACAGGTCGATGGGAGCAGTTCTTC